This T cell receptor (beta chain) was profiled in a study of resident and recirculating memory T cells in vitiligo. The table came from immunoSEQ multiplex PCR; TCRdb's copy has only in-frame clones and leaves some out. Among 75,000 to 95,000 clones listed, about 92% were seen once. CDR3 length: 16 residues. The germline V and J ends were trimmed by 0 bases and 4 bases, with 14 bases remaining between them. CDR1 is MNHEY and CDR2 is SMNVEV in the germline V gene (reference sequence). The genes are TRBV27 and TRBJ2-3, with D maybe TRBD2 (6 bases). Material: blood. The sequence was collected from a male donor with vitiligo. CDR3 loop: CASSLSISGTPDTQYF. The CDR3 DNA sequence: TGTGCCAGCAGTTTATCGATTAGCGGCACACCAGATACGCAGTATTTT.